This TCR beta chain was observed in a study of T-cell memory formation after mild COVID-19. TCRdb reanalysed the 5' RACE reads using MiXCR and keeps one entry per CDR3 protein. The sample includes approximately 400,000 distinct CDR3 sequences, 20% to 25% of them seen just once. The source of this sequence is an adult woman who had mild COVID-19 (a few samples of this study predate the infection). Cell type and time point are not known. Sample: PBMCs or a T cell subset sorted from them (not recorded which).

The CDR3 DNA is TGTGCCAGCAGCGTAGATATTCGGGGAAACGAGCAGTACTTC. The encoded protein is CASSVDIRGNEQYF. The gene calls are TRBV9 and TRBJ2-7, with TRBD2 as a possible D gene (5 bases). The CDR3 consists of 14 residues. Trimming took 0 bases from V and 5 from J, leaving 12 bases between them. CDR1 is SGDLS and CDR2 is YYNGEE in the germline V gene.